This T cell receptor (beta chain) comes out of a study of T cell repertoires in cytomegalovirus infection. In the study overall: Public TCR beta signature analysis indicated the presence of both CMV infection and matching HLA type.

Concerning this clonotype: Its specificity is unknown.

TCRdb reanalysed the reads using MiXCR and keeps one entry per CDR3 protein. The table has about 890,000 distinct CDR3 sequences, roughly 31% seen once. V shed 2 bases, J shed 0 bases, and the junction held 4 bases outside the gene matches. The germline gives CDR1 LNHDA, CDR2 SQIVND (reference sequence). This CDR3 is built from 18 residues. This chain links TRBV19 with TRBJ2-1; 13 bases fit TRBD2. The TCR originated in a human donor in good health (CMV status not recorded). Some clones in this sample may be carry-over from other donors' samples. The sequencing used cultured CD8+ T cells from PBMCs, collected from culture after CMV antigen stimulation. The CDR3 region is CASSITSGGAISYNEQFF. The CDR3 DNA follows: TGTGCCAGTAGTATAACTAGCGGGGGGGCCATCTCCTACAATGAGCAGTTCTTC.